What follows are 32 T cell receptor beta chains derived from one specimen sequenced in a study of PD-L1 blockade in urothelial cancer (dated by TCRdb to 2016 to 2017). The time point tag for this specimen amounts to: pretreatment peripheral blood. The library came from the immunoSEQ multiplex PCR assay. The table comes from immuneACCESS by way of TCRdb, which keeps in-frame sequences with V and J called. Part of the clones is missing from these tables; in studies checked, under half for an unresolved V gene and the rest for unknown reasons. The sample has 70,000 to 80,000 clones on record, around 81% of them singletons. The biggest ten clones account for under 8.5% of the sample. The sequencing used PBMCs, collected around atezolizumab (anti-PD-L1) treatment. These receptors all come from a man in his forties with urothelial cancer.

This clone was picked up one time. The chain recombines TRBV28 with TRBJ2-5, with 11 bases aligning to TRBD1. Germline V lookup: CDR1 MDHEN, CDR2 SYDVKM. V shed 2 bases, J shed 4 bases, and the junction held 6 bases outside the gene matches. This CDR3 spans 16 amino acids. The CDR3 coding sequence is TGTGCCAGCAGTTTAGTGGGGACAGGGGGGCGAGAGACCCAGTACTTC. It is translated as CASSLVGTGGRETQYF.

This clone appeared a single time. V and J are TRBV28 and TRBJ2-7; 8 bases align to TRBD2. The germline CDR1 and CDR2 sequences are MDHEN and SYDVKM. The V and J ends lost 11 bases and 6 bases, in that order; junction bases with no gene match: 6. The CDR3 is 11 residues long. The CDR3 region is CAGSLAGEQYF. CDR3 DNA: TGTGCCGGATCGCTAGCGGGCGAGCAGTACTTC.

This chain uses TRBV16 with TRBJ1-5, with 9 bases lining up with TRBD1. Trimming at V came to 4 bases and at J to 1 base, leaving 5 bases not matched to a gene. Germline V gene data show CDR1 as KGHSY and CDR2 as FQNENV. CDR3 length equals 16 residues. For the CDR3, the DNA is TGTGCCAGCAGCCGAATTGGGACAGGGAGCAATCAGCCCCAGCATTTT. Protein product: CASSRIGTGSNQPQHF.

The V and J genes are TRBV5-5 and TRBJ2-6; 9 nucleotides agree with TRBD1. This CDR3 is 15 amino acids long. Trimming took 3 bases from V and 2 from J; bases not matched to a gene: 0. Germline lookup yields CDR1 SGHKS and CDR2 YYEKEE (reference sequence). The CDR3 DNA reads TGTGCCAGCAGCTACAGGGGGCCTGGGGCCAACGTCCTGACTTTC. Translated, it gives CASSYRGPGANVLTF.

The V gene is TRBV7-9, the J gene TRBJ1-2; a possible D gene is TRBD1 (5 bases). Germline V gives CDR1 SEHNR, CDR2 FQNEAQ (reference sequence). This CDR3 is built from 16 residues. With 1 base removed from V and 6 bases from J, the gap between germline ends came to 18 bases. The DNA of the CDR3 is TGTGCCAGCAGCTTAGGGTCGCGAGCAGGGTCTGATGGCTACACCTTC. This sequence encodes CASSLGSRAGSDGYTF. Full variable domain (outside the CDR3, taken from reference TRBV7-9 and TRBJ1-2): DTGVSQNPRHKITKRGQNVTFRCDPISEHNRLYWYRQTLGQGPEFLTYFQNEAQLEKSRLLSDRFSAERPKGSFSTLEIQRTEQGDSAMYLCASSLGSRAGSDGYTFGSGTRLTVV.

A few counts support this clone. This chain links TRBV25-1 with TRBJ2-5; 10 bases are shared with TRBD2. CDR3 length: 14 amino acids. Germline CDR1 reads MGHDK; CDR2 reads SYGVNS. V shed 4 bases and J 4 bases; nucleotides not matched to a gene: 3. The CDR3 bases are TGTGCCAGCAGTGCAGCGGGAGGGGGAGAGACCCAGTACTTC. It codes for CASSAAGGGETQYF. The entire variable domain, with the rest obtained from reference TRBV25-1 and TRBJ2-5, is as follows: EADIYQTPRYLVIGTGKKITLECSQTMGHDKMYWYQQDPGMELHLIHYSYGVNSTEKGDLSSESTVSRIRTEHFPLTLESARPSHTSQYLCASSAAGGGETQYFGPGTRLLVL.

The V call is TRBV5-1, the J call TRBJ2-2; a possible D gene is TRBD1 (5 bases). Germline V CDR1 and CDR2: SGHRS, YFSETQ. V shed 4 bases and J shed 6 bases, with 13 bases lying between them. The CDR3 sequence is 14 residues long. For the CDR3, the DNA is TGCGCCAGCAGCCGCGACAGACGGTCCGGGGAGCTGTTTTTT. Translated: CASSRDRRSGELFF. Based on the CDR3 plus reference TRBV5-1 and TRBJ2-2, the full variable domain is KAGVTQTPRYLIKTRGQQVTLSCSPISGHRSVSWYQQTPGQGLQFLFEYFSETQRNKGNFPGRFSGRQFSNSRSEMNVSTLELGDSALYLCASSRDRRSGELFFGEGSRLTVL.

V usage is TRBV7-2 and J usage is TRBJ1-4; possible D gene TRBD1, 6 bases. Deletions cut 5 bases from V and 7 bases from J, with 14 bases between. CDR3 size: 14 residues. Germline loops: CDR1 SGHTA, CDR2 FQGNSA. CDR3 sequence (DNA): TGTGCCAGCAGCCCGTTAGGGGGGGGTGAAAAACTGTTTTTT. Its protein is CASSPLGGGEKLFF.

The chain has TRBV7-9 and TRBJ2-7; D is ambiguous. Trimming removed 5 bases from V and 6 bases from J, with 8 bases in between. This CDR3 has 11 residues. The V gene's germline CDR1 is SEHNR and CDR2 FQNEAQ (reference sequence). The CDR3 here is CASSPLREQYF. CDR3 DNA: TGTGCCAGCAGCCCCCTACGCGAGCAGTACTTC.

The count of this clone is one. The chain recombines TRBV9 with TRBJ1-1; D call uncertain. The CDR3 covers 13 residues. The germline V gene encodes CDR1 SGDLS and CDR2 YYNGEE. V was trimmed by 0 bases and J by 3 bases, leaving 6 bases between them. CDR3 nucleotide sequence: TGTGCCAGCAGCGTAGAAGCGGACACTGAAGCTTTCTTT. This encodes CASSVEADTEAFF.

The rearrangement uses TRBV6-1 and TRBJ2-6; 10 bases fit TRBD1. This CDR3 region has 15 residues. J lost 4 bases, V lost 6 bases, and 3 bases had no gene match. Germline loops: CDR1 MNHNS, CDR2 SASEGT. CDR3 nucleotides: TGTGCCAGCAGGACAGGGGGCGCAGGGGCCAACGTCCTGACTTTC. Its translation is CASRTGGAGANVLTF.

The genes are TRBV18 and TRBJ2-7; 11 nucleotides match TRBD2. The CDR3 length is 15 residues. The germline gives CDR1 KGHSH, CDR2 LQKENI. Unmatched junction bases numbered 5, after V lost 2 bases and J lost 5 bases. CDR3 in amino acids: CASSPSTSGSNEQYF. CDR3 DNA sequence: TGTGCCAGCTCACCAAGTACTAGCGGGAGCAACGAGCAGTACTTC.

The chain carries TRBV9 and TRBJ2-3, with D tentatively TRBD2 (6 bases). The V and J ends lost 0 bases and 3 bases respectively, with 11 bases between them. The CDR3 covers 15 residues. CDR1 and CDR2 from the germline V gene are SGDLS and YYNGEE. This CDR3 reads CASSVAGDRTDTQYF. CDR3 nucleotides: TGTGCCAGCAGCGTAGCGGGGGATCGGACAGATACGCAGTATTTT.

The chain combines TRBV27 with TRBJ1-1; D might be TRBD1 (5 bases). The CDR3 has 14 residues. Trimming shortened V by 5 bases and J by 5 bases, and 15 bases separated the two germline ends. CDR1 and CDR2 from the germline V gene are MNHEY and SMNVEV (reference sequence). The CDR3 is CASSPPGLGTEAFF. The DNA of the CDR3 is TGTGCCAGCAGTCCCCCAGGGTTGGGGACTGAAGCTTTCTTT.

V usage is TRBV19 and J usage is TRBJ1-2, with no clear D. CDR3 length: 12 residues. V lost 8 bases, J lost 4 bases, and 11 bases lay in between. Germline CDR1 is LNHDA and CDR2 is SQIVND (reference sequence). The CDR3: CASVSASYGYTF. CDR3 sequence (DNA): TGTGCCAGTGTGAGTGCTAGCTATGGCTACACCTTC.

This clone was recorded only once. The chain employs TRBV28 and TRBJ2-1, with 10 nucleotides matching TRBD2. The CDR3 runs to 15 residues. Losses at the gene ends were 2 bases for V and 3 bases for J; bases not matched to a gene: 1. Germline-derived CDR1 and CDR2 are MDHEN and SYDVKM. CDR3: CASSLGTSVYNEQFF. CDR3 sequence (DNA): TGTGCCAGCAGTTTAGGGACTAGCGTCTACAATGAGCAGTTCTTC.

The chain couples TRBV6-1 to TRBJ2-7; D perhaps matches TRBD1 (6 bases). V shed 3 bases and J shed 5 bases, with 17 bases lying between them. CDR3 length: 15 amino acids. In germline, CDR1 is MNHNS, CDR2 SASEGT. CDR3 residues: CASSDSVTGNNEQYF. CDR3 in DNA: TGTGCCAGCAGTGACTCAGTAACAGGGAACAACGAGCAGTACTTC.

This clone was seen once. The CDR3 coding sequence is TGCAGCGCCTATCTTGGACAAGGGATCGGAGCTTTCTTT. Protein product: CSAYLGQGIGAFF. The gene calls are TRBV29-1 and TRBJ1-1, with TRBD1 as a possible D gene (5 bases). The V gene lost 7 bases and the J gene lost 10 bases, with 22 bases spanning the gap. The CDR3 totals 13 residues. The germline V gene encodes CDR1 SQVTM and CDR2 ANQGSEA.

This chain links TRBV6-1 with TRBJ1-4; a possible D gene is TRBD1 (5 bases). CDR3 length: 15 amino acids. Germline loops: CDR1 MNHNS, CDR2 SASEGT. The V and J ends lost 3 bases and 3 bases respectively, with 11 bases between them. CDR3 coding DNA: TGTGCCAGCAGTGAGATGGGGGGGGCTAATGAAAAACTGTTTTTT. It specifies CASSEMGGANEKLFF.

This clone occurred once. The chain carries TRBV29-1 and TRBJ2-3, with TRBD2 identical over 8 bases. This CDR3 contains 13 residues. In germline, CDR1 is SQVTM, CDR2 ANQGSEA. V lost 5 bases and J lost 1; bases outside the gene matches: 2. CDR3 in DNA: TGCAGCGTTCGTAGCGGGGGCACAGATACGCAGTATTTT. This gives the protein CSVRSGGTDTQYF.

The gene calls are TRBV10-3 and TRBJ1-2, with 9 positions matching TRBD1. The CDR3 is 13 amino acids. With 4 bases clipped from V and 7 bases from J, the junction kept 4 bases outside the gene matches. The germline V gene encodes CDR1 ENHRY and CDR2 SYGVKD. Here the CDR3 DNA reads TGTGCCATCAGTGGGGGGGACAGGGCTGGCTACACCTTC. Protein sequence: CAISGGDRAGYTF.

This clone was detected a few times. This chain connects TRBV2 to TRBJ1-4; D possibly corresponds to TRBD1 (5 bases). Per the germline V gene, CDR1 is SNHLY and CDR2 is FYNNEI. The CDR3 sequence is 16 residues long. Trimming left V 3 bases short and J 4 bases short, with 15 bases between. This CDR3 reads CASSEVGSQGNEKLFF. The DNA for the CDR3 is TGTGCCAGCAGTGAGGTTGGGTCGCAGGGTAATGAAAAACTGTTTTTT. The variable domain in full, completed from reference TRBV2 and TRBJ1-4, reads EPEVTQTPSHQVTQMGQEVILRCVPISNHLYFYWYRQILGQKVEFLVSFYNNEISEKSEIFDDQFSVERPDGSNFTLKIRSTKLEDSAMYFCASSEVGSQGNEKLFFGSGTQLSVL.

The genes are TRBV9 and TRBJ2-4; 8 bases are a match to TRBD2. Germline V lookup: CDR1 SGDLS, CDR2 YYNGEE. The CDR3 extends over 16 amino acids. Trimming took 4 bases from V and 5 from J; bases not matched to a gene: 11. Here the CDR3 DNA reads TGTGCCAGCAGCATGGGACACTCAGCGGGGGAAAACATTCAGTACTTC. Protein: CASSMGHSAGENIQYF.

As concerns this clone: This same CDR3 is encoded by further DNA sequences in the sample. V usage is TRBV5-6 and J usage is TRBJ2-3, with 7 bases that match TRBD2. This CDR3 region has 13 residues. Germline lookup yields CDR1 SGHDT and CDR2 YYEEEE. Trimming removed 2 bases from V and 4 bases from J; junction bases left unmatched: 1. For the CDR3, the DNA is TGTGCCAGCAGCTTAGGACTAGCAGATACGCAGTATTTT. This translates into CASSLGLADTQYF.

There are a few counts of this clone. The rearrangement uses TRBV27 and TRBJ2-7; D may be TRBD2 (5 bases). Germline V gene data show CDR1 as MNHEY and CDR2 as SMNVEV (reference sequence). Trimming removed 8 bases from V and 2 bases from J, with 13 bases in between. CDR3 length: 13 amino acids. DNA of the CDR3: TGTGCCAGCTCACTAGGGCTCGCCTACGAGCAGTACTTC. Residues: CASSLGLAYEQYF.

V usage is TRBV19 and J usage is TRBJ2-1; the D is unclear. Germline CDR1 and CDR2: LNHDA and SQIVND (reference sequence). The CDR3 totals 12 residues. V lost 6 bases and J 5 bases, leaving 8 bases between the germline ends. The CDR3, as DNA: TGTGCCAGTAGAAGCGTAGACAATGAGCAGTTCTTC. Amino acid sequence: CASRSVDNEQFF.

This clone was found once. The chain has TRBV6-4 and TRBJ2-1, with 11 bases identical to TRBD1. Germline V gene sequence: CDR1 MRHNA, CDR2 SNTAGT. The junction had 5 bases not matched to a gene; V was cut back by 6 bases and J by 10 bases. CDR3 size: 13 residues. The CDR3 region is CASRGQGGLEQFF. CDR3 coding DNA: TGTGCCAGCAGGGGACAGGGGGGGCTGGAGCAGTTCTTC.

This clone was detected only once. The chain links TRBV5-4 to TRBJ2-2, with 7 bases fitting TRBD1. The V gene end was trimmed by 4 bases and the J gene end by 8 bases; junction bases not matched to a gene: 5. Looked up from germline, CDR1 is SGHNT and CDR2 is YYREEE (reference sequence). CDR3 length: 13 amino acids. The CDR3: CASSATQGGELFF. The CDR3 DNA reads TGTGCCAGCAGCGCGACACAGGGGGGGGAGCTGTTTTTT.

This clone appeared a single time. The chain joins TRBV5-5 to TRBJ2-1; TRBD2 matches 8 bases. Germline CDR1 and CDR2: SGHKS and YYEKEE (reference sequence). With V trimmed by 3 bases and J by 0 bases, 2 bases remained unmatched. This CDR3 comprises 15 residues. The CDR3 sequence is CASSSGLGSYNEQFF. CDR3 nucleotide sequence: TGTGCCAGCAGCTCGGGACTAGGCTCCTACAATGAGCAGTTCTTC. Variable domain in full (rest from reference TRBV5-5 and TRBJ2-1): DAGVTQSPTHLIKTRGQQVTLRCSPISGHKSVSWYQQVLGQGPQFIFQYYEKEERGRGNFPDRFSARQFPNYSSELNVNALLLGDSALYLCASSSGLGSYNEQFFGPGTRLTVL.

This clone has a handful of counts. The genes are TRBV7-2 and TRBJ1-1; D perhaps matches TRBD1 (6 bases). The ends were cut back, 7 bases at V and 5 bases at J, with 20 bases in the middle. Per the germline V gene, CDR1 is SGHTA and CDR2 is FQGNSA. The CDR3 covers 15 residues. The chain's CDR3 is CASNGEGTGKTEAFF. CDR3 in DNA: TGTGCCAGCAATGGGGAGGGTACAGGGAAGACTGAAGCTTTCTTT.

DNA of the CDR3: TGTGCCAGCAGTGAACCCTTTAACAATGAGCAGTTCTTC. Translated, it gives CASSEPFNNEQFF. The rearrangement links TRBV2 to TRBJ2-1; D gene unclear. This CDR3 contains 13 residues. Germline CDR1 SNHLY, CDR2 FYNNEI. Between the trimmed V and J ends, which lost 2 bases and 5 bases, there was a span of 7 bases.

The chain has TRBV28 and TRBJ2-5; maybe TRBD1 (5 bases). Germline V gene data show CDR1 as MDHEN and CDR2 as SYDVKM. Deletions cut 10 bases from V and 1 base from J, with 16 bases between. The CDR3 runs 14 residues. DNA of the CDR3: TGTGCCATCCGGTTGGGGCAGGCCCAAGAGACCCAGTACTTC. Translated: CAIRLGQAQETQYF.